The next 2 T cell receptor beta chains were all read from a single sample in a study of T cell changes during pregnancy in multiple sclerosis (dated by TCRdb to the late 2010s). The library relied on the immunoSEQ multiplex PCR assay. In TCRdb, the immuneACCESS table is reduced to in-frame sequences with V and J assigned. These tables do not hold every clone; where another copy was compared, an unresolved V gene accounts for under half, and the others remain unexplained. The sample profile shows tens of thousands of clones; 85% to 95% of them were found once. In total, the top ten clones hold 0.6% to 0.85% of the sample. Sequencing used CD4+ T cells from peripheral blood mononuclear cells, obtained in the third trimester of pregnancy. The receptor source for this set is a female donor with multiple sclerosis, enrolled in a pregnancy study.

This chain uses TRBV4-1 with TRBJ1-5; D is possibly TRBD1 (5 bases). The CDR3 consists of 14 residues. V dropped 0 bases and J dropped 6 bases, with 9 bases sitting between them. Per germline, CDR1 MGHRA and CDR2 YSYEKL. The CDR3 DNA sequence: TGCGCCAGCAGCCAAGATAGGGGCAGTCAGCCCCAGCATTTT. Protein: CASSQDRGSQPQHF.

The rearrangement joins TRBV30 to TRBJ2-5; 11 bases line up with TRBD2. The CDR3 consists of 15 residues. V dropped 5 bases and J dropped 5; count of bases not matched to a gene: 10. Germline lookup yields CDR1 GTSNPN and CDR2 SVGIG (reference sequence). CDR3 region: CAWGTSGGRGETQYF. CDR3 nucleotide sequence: TGTGCCTGGGGAACTAGCGGGGGAAGGGGTGAGACCCAGTACTTC.